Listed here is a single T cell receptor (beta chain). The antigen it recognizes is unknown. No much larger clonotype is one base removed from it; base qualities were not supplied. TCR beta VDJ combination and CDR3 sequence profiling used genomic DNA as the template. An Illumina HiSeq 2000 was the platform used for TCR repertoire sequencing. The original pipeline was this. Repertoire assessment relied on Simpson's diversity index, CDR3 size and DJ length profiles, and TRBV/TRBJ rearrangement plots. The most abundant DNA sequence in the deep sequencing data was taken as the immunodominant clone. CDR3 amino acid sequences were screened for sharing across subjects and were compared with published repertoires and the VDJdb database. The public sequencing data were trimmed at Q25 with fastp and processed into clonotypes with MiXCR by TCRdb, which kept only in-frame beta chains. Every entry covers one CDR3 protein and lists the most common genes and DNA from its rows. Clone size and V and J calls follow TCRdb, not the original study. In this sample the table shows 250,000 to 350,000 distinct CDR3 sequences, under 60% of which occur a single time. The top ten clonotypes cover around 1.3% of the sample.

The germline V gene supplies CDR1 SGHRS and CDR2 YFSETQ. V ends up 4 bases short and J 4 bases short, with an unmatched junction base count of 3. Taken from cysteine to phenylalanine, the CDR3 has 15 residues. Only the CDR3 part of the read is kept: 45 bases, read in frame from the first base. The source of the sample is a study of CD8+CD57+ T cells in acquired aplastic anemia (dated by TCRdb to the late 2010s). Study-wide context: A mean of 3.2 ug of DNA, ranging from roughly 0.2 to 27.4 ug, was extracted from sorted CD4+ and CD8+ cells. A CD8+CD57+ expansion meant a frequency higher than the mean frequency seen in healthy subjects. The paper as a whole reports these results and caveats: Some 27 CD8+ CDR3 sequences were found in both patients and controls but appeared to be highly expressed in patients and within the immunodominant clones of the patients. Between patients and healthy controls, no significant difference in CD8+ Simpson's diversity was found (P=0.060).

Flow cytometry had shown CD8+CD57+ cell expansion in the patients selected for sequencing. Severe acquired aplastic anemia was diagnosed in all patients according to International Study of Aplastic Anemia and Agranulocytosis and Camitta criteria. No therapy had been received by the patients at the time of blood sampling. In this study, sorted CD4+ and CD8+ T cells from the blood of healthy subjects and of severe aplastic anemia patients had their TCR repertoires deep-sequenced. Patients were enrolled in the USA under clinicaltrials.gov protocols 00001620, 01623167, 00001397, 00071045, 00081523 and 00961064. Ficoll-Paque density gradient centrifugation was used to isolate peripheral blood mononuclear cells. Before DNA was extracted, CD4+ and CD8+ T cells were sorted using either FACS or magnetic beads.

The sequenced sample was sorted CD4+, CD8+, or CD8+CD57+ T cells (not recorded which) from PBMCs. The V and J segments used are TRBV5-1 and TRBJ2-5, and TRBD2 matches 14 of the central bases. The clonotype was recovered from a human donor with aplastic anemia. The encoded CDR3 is CASSTGTSGGETQYF. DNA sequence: TGCGCCAGCAGCACCGGGACTAGCGGGGGAGAGACCCAGTACTTC.